Listed here are 14 T cell receptor beta chains from one sample, sequenced in a study of T cells in narcolepsy (dated by TCRdb to about 2018). To prepare the library, the immunoSEQ multiplex PCR assay was applied. What TCRdb holds here is the immuneACCESS table cut down to in-frame rearrangements. Part of the clones is not present; checked against another copy, under half of the missing clones reflect an unresolved V gene, and the others are unexplained. Here the sample has 10,000 to 12,000 clones; roughly three quarters occur a single time. Roughly 23% of the sample lies in the top ten. Sequenced input: CD45RA- memory CD8+ T cells from PBMCs. The intended sense of this specimen's cell subset or site label: memory T cells sorted ex vivo from peripheral blood. The origin of the receptors is a human donor with narcolepsy.

The chain is built from TRBV7-9 and TRBJ2-1, with D possibly TRBD2 on 5 matching bases. The CDR3 contains 15 residues. Trimming took 6 bases from V and 6 from J, leaving 18 bases between them. Germline loops: CDR1 SEHNR, CDR2 FQNEAQ (reference sequence). The CDR3 region is CASSSPSGNCNEQFF. The CDR3 region has the DNA TGTGCCAGCAGTTCACCAAGCGGAAACTGCAATGAGCAGTTCTTC.

This chain links TRBV30 with TRBJ2-7, with D unresolved. Trimming pared 0 bases from V and 1 base from J, leaving 4 bases between. Germline CDR1 is GTSNPN and CDR2 is SVGIG (reference sequence). The CDR3 runs 12 residues. CDR3 sequence (DNA): TGTGCCTGGAGTGTTGGGTCCTACGAGCAGTACTTC. Residues: CAWSVGSYEQYF. Looking up the rest from reference TRBV30 and TRBJ2-7 gives the full variable domain: SQTIHQWPATLVQPVGSPLSLECTVEGTSNPNLYWYRQAAGRGLQLLFYSVGIGQISSEVPQNLSASRPQDRQFILSSKKLLLSDSGFYLCAWSVGSYEQYFGPGTRLTVT.

This clone ranks as medium-sized. The rearrangement links TRBV16 to TRBJ1-5, with 7 bases identical to TRBD1. The J segment lost 4 bases and the V segment lost 2 bases, leaving 8 bases of the junction unmatched. CDR3 length: 16 residues. Germline CDR1 is KGHSY and CDR2 is FQNENV. DNA for the CDR3: TGTGCCAGCAGCCAACCCGGGACAGACTATAATCAGCCCCAGCATTTT. It encodes CASSQPGTDYNQPQHF.

The chain uses TRBV19 and TRBJ2-7; D is perhaps TRBD1 or TRBD2 (5 bases each). This CDR3 comprises 14 residues. The V end lost 7 bases, the J end lost 6 bases, and 19 bases lay between the germline ends. The germline V gene has CDR1 LNHDA and CDR2 SQIVND (reference sequence). DNA of the CDR3: TGTGCCAGTACTCCCCCCTGGGACGGCGGCGAGCAGTACTTC. The encoded protein is CASTPPWDGGEQYF.

The CDR3 DNA reads TGTGCCAGCAGTCGACAGGTTGAGGGGAACACCATATATTTT. The encoded protein is CASSRQVEGNTIYF. V and J are TRBV6-5 and TRBJ1-3, with D perhaps matching TRBD1 (6 bases). Trimming pared 5 bases from V and 7 bases from J, leaving 15 bases between. Germline V lookup: CDR1 MNHEY, CDR2 SVGAGI. The CDR3 is made up of 14 amino acids.

V is TRBV4-3 and J is TRBJ2-7, with D perhaps matching TRBD1 or TRBD2 (6 bases each). The CDR3 loop spans 15 amino acids. Trimming took off 0 bases at V and 0 bases at J, with 9 bases between the two ends. From germline, CDR1 is LGHNA and CDR2 YSLEER. CDR3 nucleotide sequence: TGCGCCAGCAGCCAAGATGAGGGGGGCTCCTACGAGCAGTACTTC. Translated, it gives CASSQDEGGSYEQYF.

This chain links TRBV28 with TRBJ2-3; TRBD2 might be the D (7 bases). The CDR3 covers 17 residues. Germline CDR1 reads MDHEN; CDR2 reads SYDVKM. The germline V and J ends were trimmed by 2 bases and 2 bases, with 17 bases remaining between them. The CDR3 DNA sequence: TGTGCCAGCAGTTTAGGCGGGGGCCTTGGGTTCACAGATACGCAGTATTTT. Encoded protein: CASSLGGGLGFTDTQYF. The full variable domain, its missing parts supplied by reference TRBV28 and TRBJ2-3, is DVKVTQSSRYLVKRTGEKVFLECVQDMDHENMFWYRQDPGLGLRLIYFSYDVKMKEKGDIPEGYSVSREKKERFSLILESASTNQTSMYLCASSLGGGLGFTDTQYFGPGTRLTVL.

The V call is TRBV4-1, the J call TRBJ2-3; 14 bases are shared with TRBD2. The CDR3 totals 15 residues. The J segment lost 6 bases and the V segment lost 3 bases, leaving 2 bases of the junction unmatched. The germline V gene encodes CDR1 MGHRA and CDR2 YSYEKL. The CDR3 loop reads CASSQGTSGSDTQYF. CDR3 nucleotide sequence: TGCGCCAGCAGCCAGGGGACTAGCGGGAGTGATACGCAGTATTTT.

This clone was found once. The rearrangement joins TRBV7-9 to TRBJ2-2; TRBD2 agrees at 9 bases. Germline V lookup: CDR1 SEHNR, CDR2 FQNEAQ (reference sequence). CDR3 length: 16 residues. Trimming took 5 bases from V and 6 from J; bases not matched to a gene: 10. CDR3 loop: CASSAVSGGYAGELFF. In DNA, the CDR3 is TGTGCCAGCAGCGCCGTGAGCGGGGGGTATGCCGGGGAGCTGTTTTTT.

This clone is a singleton in its sample. The V and J genes are TRBV6-5 and TRBJ2-7; no clear D gene. The CDR3 is 15 residues long. Germline loops: CDR1 MNHEY, CDR2 SVGAGI. The ends were cut back, 2 bases at V and 4 bases at J, with 15 bases in the middle. Written as DNA, the CDR3 is TGTGCCAGCAGTTACCCTCTCGCCGGCCCTTACGAGCAGTACTTC. It translates to CASSYPLAGPYEQYF.

This rearrangement joins TRBV28 to TRBJ1-3, with 7 bases fitting TRBD1. Trimming removed 4 bases from V and 0 bases from J; junction bases left unmatched: 6. This CDR3 region has 16 residues. Germline V gene sequence: CDR1 MDHEN, CDR2 SYDVKM. The CDR3 nucleotides are TGTGCCAGCAGTTCGCCGGACAGGCTCTCTGGAAACACCATATATTTT. It translates to CASSSPDRLSGNTIYF.

The chain links TRBV4-1 to TRBJ2-7; a possible D gene is TRBD2 (6 bases). Germline V gives CDR1 MGHRA, CDR2 YSYEKL. V lost 1 base and J 0 bases, leaving 13 bases between the germline ends. CDR3 size: 16 residues. CDR3 nucleotides: TGCGCCAGCAGCCAAGGTTCAGCGGGCGTCTCCTACGAGCAGTACTTC. Translating gives CASSQGSAGVSYEQYF.

This chain joins TRBV7-3 and TRBJ2-5; a weak D match, TRBD2 (6 bases). The V gene lost 1 base and the J gene lost 5 bases, with 17 bases spanning the gap. Germline V gene data show CDR1 as SGHTA and CDR2 as FQGTGA. The CDR3 has 16 residues. DNA of the CDR3: TGTGCCAGCAGCTTAAATACGGCGGGACTGGGGGAGACCCAGTACTTC. Its protein product is CASSLNTAGLGETQYF.

This chain uses TRBV6-4 with TRBJ2-3, with 9 bases lining up with TRBD2. This CDR3 has 15 amino acids. The V gene end was trimmed by 3 bases and the J gene end by 3 bases; junction bases not matched to a gene: 4. Germline assignment: CDR1 MRHNA and CDR2 SNTAGT. The CDR3 DNA reads TGTGCCAGCAGTGAACTAGCGGGTTCTACAGATACGCAGTATTTT. Its protein product is CASSELAGSTDTQYF.